One and the same sample provided the 10 T cell receptor beta chains below, sequenced in a study of Ad26.COV2.S vaccination and SARS-CoV-2 variants. Stated treatment: around 19 received Ad26.COV2.S at low or high dose, single or two shots; about 5 received placebo; per-sample allocation not given. Sampling took place 63 days after the first vaccine or placebo injection. Sequencing used immunoSEQ multiplex PCR; TCRdb keeps in-frame clones, though not all of them. The repertoire holds about 450,000 clones, with about 88% as singletons. The specimen was peripheral blood, collected in a trial of Ad26.COV2.S vaccine versus placebo. The origin of the receptors is a person between 18 and 65 years old who received the Ad26.COV2.S COVID-19 vaccine or a placebo.

This chain joins TRBV27 and TRBJ1-4, with a tentative D call TRBD1 (6 bases). This CDR3 is 18 amino acids long. V dropped 6 bases and J dropped 3 bases, with 23 bases sitting between them. The germline CDR1 and CDR2 sequences are MNHEY and SMNVEV (reference sequence). The CDR3 bases are TGTGCCAGCAGCCGTGGGGGGCGCGGGGGGCTGGCTAATGAAAAACTGTTTTTT. Protein product: CASSRGGRGGLANEKLFF.

This chain connects TRBV30 to TRBJ1-3; D may be TRBD1 (6 bases). Trimming left V 4 bases short and J 4 bases short, with 8 bases between. The CDR3 is 12 residues long. Looked up from germline, CDR1 is GTSNPN and CDR2 is SVGIG (reference sequence). Here the CDR3 reads CAWNRDGNTIYF. In DNA, the CDR3 is TGTGCCTGGAACAGGGACGGAAACACCATATATTTT.

This clone was recorded a few times. The rearrangement joins TRBV2 to TRBJ1-2; TRBD1 agrees at 8 bases. The CDR3 extends over 12 amino acids. The V gene end was trimmed by 6 bases and the J gene end by 4 bases; junction bases not matched to a gene: 1. The germline V gene has CDR1 SNHLY and CDR2 FYNNEI. The CDR3 sequence: CASRGQAYGYTF. CDR3 bases: TGTGCCAGCAGGGGACAGGCCTATGGCTACACCTTC. The full variable domain, completed using reference TRBV2 and TRBJ1-2, is EPEVTQTPSHQVTQMGQEVILRCVPISNHLYFYWYRQILGQKVEFLVSFYNNEISEKSEIFDDQFSVERPDGSNFTLKIRSTKLEDSAMYFCASRGQAYGYTFGSGTRLTVV.

For this clone: Different DNA sequences within this sample yield the same CDR3. The chain employs TRBV7-2 and TRBJ1-1; the D gene is possibly TRBD1 (5 bases). The CDR3 contains 13 residues. V dropped 2 bases and J dropped 3 bases, with 7 bases sitting between them. CDR1 and CDR2 from the germline V gene are SGHTA and FQGNSA. In nucleotides, the CDR3 is TGTGCCAGCAGCTTAAGGGGCCACACTGAAGCTTTCTTT. It encodes CASSLRGHTEAFF.

V usage is TRBV3-1 (or the pseudogene TRBV3-2) and J usage is TRBJ2-2, with D perhaps TRBD2 (5 bases). The length of the CDR3 is 14 residues. The germline V and J ends were trimmed by 1 base and 6 bases, with 9 bases remaining between them. Germline loops: CDR1 LGHDT, CDR2 YNNKEL (reference sequence). The CDR3 coding sequence is TGTGCCAGCAGCCAAGGGCTAGCCGCCGGGGAGCTGTTTTTT. Protein product: CASSQGLAAGELFF.

This clone was counted between two and nine times. The chain is built from TRBV9 and TRBJ1-3, with 7 bases lining up with TRBD1. Germline lookup yields CDR1 SGDLS and CDR2 YYNGEE. This CDR3 spans 15 amino acids. The ends lost 3 bases at V and 2 bases at J; junction bases unmatched: 5. CDR3 in DNA: TGTGCCAGCAGCGCTCAACAGGGGACTGGAAACACCATATATTTT. Amino acid sequence: CASSAQQGTGNTIYF.

CDR3 DNA sequence: TGTGCCAGCAGGGGGATTGGGGGACCCTCGACTGAAGCTTTCTTT. It yields the protein CASRGIGGPSTEAFF. The chain joins TRBV27 to TRBJ1-1; TRBD1 might be the D (5 bases). Germline V lookup: CDR1 MNHEY, CDR2 SMNVEV (reference sequence). The ends were cut back, 6 bases at V and 5 bases at J, with 19 bases in the middle. The CDR3 runs 15 residues.

The count of this clone is one. The chain joins TRBV30 to TRBJ2-3, with no clear D. Germline V CDR1 and CDR2: GTSNPN, SVGIG (reference sequence). This CDR3 has 12 residues. Deletions cut 3 bases from V and 5 bases from J, with 9 bases between. The DNA of the CDR3 is TGTGCCTGGAGCTCCTGGGAAGATACGCAGTATTTT. This codes for CAWSSWEDTQYF. Full variable domain (missing parts from reference TRBV30 and TRBJ2-3): SQTIHQWPATLVQPVGSPLSLECTVEGTSNPNLYWYRQAAGRGLQLLFYSVGIGQISSEVPQNLSASRPQDRQFILSSKKLLLSDSGFYLCAWSSWEDTQYFGPGTRLTVL.

The J gene is TRBJ1-6, the V gene TRBV5-1; TRBD1 aligns across 9 bases. The CDR3 spans 15 residues. Germline CDR1 is SGHRS and CDR2 is YFSETQ. J was trimmed by 6 bases and V by 5 bases; bases with no gene match: 6. The CDR3 loop reads CASSSQQGANSPLHF. DNA of the CDR3: TGCGCCAGCAGTTCCCAACAGGGGGCTAATTCACCCCTCCACTTT.

The chain recombines TRBV9 with TRBJ2-3; D uncertain. The CDR3 is 12 amino acids. Trimming removed 0 bases from V and 3 bases from J, with 2 bases in between. Germline loops: CDR1 SGDLS, CDR2 YYNGEE. In DNA, the CDR3 is TGTGCCAGCAGCGTAGGAACAGATACGCAGTATTTT. Translating it yields CASSVGTDTQYF.